This T cell receptor (beta chain) was identified in a study of technical replicates of blood from a few donors (dated by TCRdb to 2016 to 2017). Comment on this clone: The antigen it binds to is not known. No base quality values were provided; no much bigger clone lies one nucleotide off.

CDR1 SGHVS and CDR2 FNYEAQ are derived from the germline V gene. Compared with germline, V lacks 5 bases and J lacks 2 bases; bases without a gene match: 10. From its cysteine to its phenylalanine, the CDR3 spans 16 amino acids. The only DNA kept is the CDR3, 48 bases in frame from the first base. To prepare the library, the immunoSEQ multiplex PCR assay was applied. What TCRdb holds here is the immuneACCESS table cut down to in-frame rearrangements. Part of the clones is not present; checked against another copy, under half of the missing clones reflect an unresolved V gene, and the others are unexplained. Recorded for this sample are approximately 75,000 clones; around 97% of them occurred a single time. Around 0.2% of the sample rests with the top ten.

The sequencing input was T cells isolated from PBMCs. This clonotype originated in a human donor in good health. This chain is built from TRBV7-6 and TRBJ2-7; 9 bases in the middle match TRBD1. This receptor has the CDR3 CASSPARDRDAYEQYF. The DNA reads as follows: TGTGCCAGCAGCCCAGCCCGGGACAGGGACGCCTACGAGCAGTACTTC.